This T cell receptor (beta chain) was captured by sequencing in a study of blood T cell repertoires in COVID-19. Study-wide context: Donors in the United States, Italy and Spain gave samples during acute or convalescent COVID-19. T cells, B-cell-depleted T cells, or PBMCs provided the cDNA or gDNA that served as material.

As processed by the authors: Reference gene primers were amplified, and this amplification served to estimate nucleated cell counts. Libraries were prepared by immunoSEQ multiplex PCR; TCRdb keeps only in-frame clonotypes and omits some of them. V and J calls plus clone size are reproduced from that table; the DNA served to infer D and trimming. The data hold about 120,000 clones, with 55% to 70% observed a single time. V shed 5 bases, J shed 4 bases, and the junction held 4 bases outside the gene matches. Germline V gene data show CDR1 as SGHTS and CDR2 as YDEGEE. The CDR3 extends over 13 amino acids. This clone was seen repeatedly, ten times or more.

The gene calls are TRBV5-8 and TRBJ2-7, with 9 bases fitting TRBD1. The sample consisted of peripheral blood. The source of this sequence is a woman in her seventies with acute or convalescent COVID-19. CDR3 in amino acids: CASRGQGKYEQYF. CDR3 sequence (DNA): TGTGCCAGCAGGGGACAGGGAAAGTACGAGCAGTACTTC. Using reference TRBV5-8 and TRBJ2-7 for the parts outside the CDR3, the full variable domain is EAGVTQSPTHLIKTRGQQATLRCSPISGHTSVYWYQQALGLGLQFLLWYDEGEERNRGNFPPRFSGRQFPNYSSELNVNALELEDSALYLCASRGQGKYEQYFGPGTRLTVT.